This is a list of T cell receptor beta chains from one sample in a study of CD8 T cells in Susac syndrome. A single record per CDR3 protein comes from TCRdb applying MiXCR to the immunoSEQ multiplex PCR reads. The sample includes 78,000 or so distinct CDR3 sequences, approximately 94% of them seen just once. Input material: CD8+ T cells from PBMCs. The receptors derive from a human donor with multiple sclerosis. The CDR3 runs from the conserved cysteine through the conserved F or W. D genes are given only for firm matches. Rows may omit the clone size; those that give it use once, few, many or a size class.

DNA	CDR3	V	D	J	size
TGCAGTGCTAGAGACCTAGCGGGAATACTCCAAGAGACCCAGTACTTC	CSARDLAGILQETQYF	TRBV20-1	TRBD2	TRBJ2-5	.
TGTGCCAGTGGAACTCAGAACACTGAAGCTTTCTTT	CASGTQNTEAFF	TRBV19	.	TRBJ1-1	.
TGTGCCAGCAGGAAATTCGGGACAGACAATCAGCCCCAGCATTTT	CASRKFGTDNQPQHF	TRBV27	TRBD1	TRBJ1-5	.
TGCAGCGGACAGGGAGAGACCCAGTACTTC	CSGQGETQYF	TRBV20-1	TRBD1	TRBJ2-5	.
TGCGCCAGCAGTCAAGAGGAGCCGAACACCGGGGAGCTGTTTTTT	CASSQEEPNTGELFF	TRBV23-1	.	TRBJ2-2	.
TGTGCCAGCGGGAACAGGGAGGGCTACGAGCAGTACTTC	CASGNREGYEQYF	TRBV27	.	TRBJ2-7	.
TGCGCCAGCAGCCAAGTCGTACGGTACAATGAGCAGTTCTTC	CASSQVVRYNEQFF	TRBV4-1	.	TRBJ2-1	.
TGTGCCAGCAGCTCTCTGGACAGGAGTTCCTACGAGCAGTACTTC	CASSSLDRSSYEQYF	TRBV13	TRBD1	TRBJ2-7	few
TGCGCCAGCAGCCCCTACAGGGGGACCTACGAGCAGTACTTC	CASSPYRGTYEQYF	TRBV5-1	TRBD1	TRBJ2-7	.
TGTGCCAGCAGTGGGGGCCAGGAAGCTTTCTTT	CASSGGQEAFF	TRBV6-2/TRBV6-3	.	TRBJ1-1	.
TGTGCCAGCAGTTTATCCCAGGGGGCTGAAGCTTTCTTT	CASSLSQGAEAFF	TRBV27	TRBD1	TRBJ1-1	.
TGCGCCAGCAGCTTCGGGATCTCCTACGAGCAGTACTTC	CASSFGISYEQYF	TRBV5-1	.	TRBJ2-7	.
TGTGCCAGCAGCCAAGATCTGAGCGGGAGGCCCGACGAGCAGTACTTC	CASSQDLSGRPDEQYF	TRBV14	TRBD2	TRBJ2-7	.
TGCAGCGTTGAAGAGCGGGGCGGCTACGAGCAGTACTTC	CSVEERGGYEQYF	TRBV29-1	.	TRBJ2-7	.
TGTGCCAGCAGTTATAGGCGGATAGACACTGAAGCTTTCTTT	CASSYRRIDTEAFF	TRBV6-5	.	TRBJ1-1	.
TGCAGTGCTAGAGACAGAGATGGCGAGACCCAGTACTTC	CSARDRDGETQYF	TRBV20-1	.	TRBJ2-5	.
TGTGCCAGCAGCCAAGGCGGGACGAGTCACGAGCAGTACTTC	CASSQGGTSHEQYF	TRBV14	.	TRBJ2-7	.
TGTGCCAGCGTGAGCTCCTACAATGAGCAGTTCTTC	CASVSSYNEQFF	TRBV6-6	.	TRBJ2-1	once
TGCGCCAGCAGCCAAGATCTAACAGCCTACAATGAGCAGTTCTTC	CASSQDLTAYNEQFF	TRBV4-3	.	TRBJ2-1	.
TGTGCCAGTAGTTTCTGGGACAATGAGCAGTTCTTC	CASSFWDNEQFF	TRBV19	.	TRBJ2-1	.
TGTGCCAGCAGCTGGCTAAGCGGACCGGGGGAGACCCAGTACTTC	CASSWLSGPGETQYF	TRBV7-9	.	TRBJ2-5	.
TGTGCCAGCAGCCAAGATGAAGGGGGCTCCTACGAGCAGTACTTC	CASSQDEGGSYEQYF	TRBV4-2	.	TRBJ2-7	.
TGTGCCAGCAGCCCCGGGACAGGGGGCTGGAATCAGCCCCAGCATTTT	CASSPGTGGWNQPQHF	TRBV6-1	TRBD1	TRBJ1-5	few
TGTGCCAGCAGCCCCCTCGGTGGGGAGACCCAGTACTTC	CASSPLGGETQYF	TRBV9	.	TRBJ2-5	.
TGTGCCAGCAGCTTAACAATCACAGATACGCAGTATTTT	CASSLTITDTQYF	TRBV7-9	.	TRBJ2-3	.
TGTGCCAGCAGGGAGACAGGCCCTTACGAGCAGTACTTC	CASRETGPYEQYF	TRBV6-5	.	TRBJ2-7	.
TGTGCCAGCAGCCGGACTAGCGGGAGTTTCTACGAGCAGTACTTC	CASSRTSGSFYEQYF	TRBV5-5	TRBD2	TRBJ2-7	.
TGTGCCATCAGTGTACCGGGACAGGCCAACTATGGCTACACCTTC	CAISVPGQANYGYTF	TRBV10-3	TRBD1	TRBJ1-2	once
TGTGCCAGCACCATGGGGGGGAGCACCGGGGAGCTGTTTTTT	CASTMGGSTGELFF	TRBV12-3/TRBV12-4	TRBD2	TRBJ2-2	.
TGTGCCAGCAGTTTGGACAGGGCCTATGGCTACACCTTC	CASSLDRAYGYTF	TRBV11-2	TRBD1	TRBJ1-2	.
TGTGCCAGCAGCTTAGCGCAGGGACACCTGAGCTCCTATAATTCACCCCTCCACTTT	CASSLAQGHLSSYNSPLHF	TRBV7-2	.	TRBJ1-6	.
TGTGCCAGTAGGGCGTTATTGGGCCGCAATCAGCCCCAGCATTTT	CASRALLGRNQPQHF	TRBV19	.	TRBJ1-5	.
TGTGCCACCAGCAGAACTAGGGAAGTTCAGCCCCAGCATTTT	CATSRTREVQPQHF	TRBV15	.	TRBJ1-5	once
TGTGCCAGCAGTGGGTCGGGGAGGGTAAACACTGAAGCTTTCTTT	CASSGSGRVNTEAFF	TRBV25-1	.	TRBJ1-1	.
TGTGCTAGTGGTTTGGTAGGGGAACCAGAGTATGAAAAACTGTTTTTT	CASGLVGEPEYEKLFF	TRBV12-5	.	TRBJ1-4	.
TGTGCCTGGAGTGAGGGCACAGCGAACACCGGGGAGCTGTTTTTT	CAWSEGTANTGELFF	TRBV30	.	TRBJ2-2	.
TGTGCCAGTAGCTGGACGGACGAGAACGCTGAAGCTTTCTTT	CASSWTDENAEAFF	TRBV19	.	TRBJ1-1	.
TGTGCCAGCAGTGACGCAACGATTAGCAATCAGCCCCAGCATTTT	CASSDATISNQPQHF	TRBV2	.	TRBJ1-5	.
TGCAGCGTTGACTCAGGGGGAGTGGATGGCTACACCTTC	CSVDSGGVDGYTF	TRBV29-1	TRBD1	TRBJ1-2	.
TGTGCCAGTAGTACCACTCTACAGTCGGGCTACACCTTC	CASSTTLQSGYTF	TRBV19	.	TRBJ1-2	.
TGTGCCAGCAGCTTGTTGCCCACAGATACGCAATATTTT	CASSLLPTDTQYF	TRBV11-3	.	TRBJ2-3	.
TGTGCCAGCAGCTCTCTCATGTCTTCTACAGAGCAGTACTTC	CASSSLMSSTEQYF	TRBV7-9	.	TRBJ2-7	.
TGCAGCGTTGAATCCGGTCGAGGGTTTCCGGCAGATACGCAGTATTTT	CSVESGRGFPADTQYF	TRBV29-1	.	TRBJ2-3	.
TGTGCCAGCTATCGGACAGATAACTATGGCTACACCTTC	CASYRTDNYGYTF	TRBV7-9	.	TRBJ1-2	.
TGTGCCTGGAGGCAGGGGGCCGACGAGCAGTACTTC	CAWRQGADEQYF	TRBV30	TRBD1	TRBJ2-7	once
TGTGCCTGGAGTTTCGGGGCGGGGGGGCAAGAGACCCAGTACTTC	CAWSFGAGGQETQYF	TRBV30	TRBD2	TRBJ2-5	.
TGTGCCATCGGAGGCGGGGCCTACACAGATACGCAGTATTTT	CAIGGGAYTDTQYF	TRBV10-3	.	TRBJ2-3	.
TGTGCCAGCAGCTCGTCGGGACTAGCCACCCACGAGCAGTACTTC	CASSSSGLATHEQYF	TRBV7-9	TRBD2	TRBJ2-7	.
TGTGCCTGGGATGGGGCAGGGTTTAGGTCGTGCACCTTC	CAWDGAGFRSCTF	TRBV30	.	TRBJ1-2	.
TGTGCCAGCAGCTTGGGACTCGAGGGAAATGAGCAGTTCTTC	CASSLGLEGNEQFF	TRBV5-4	.	TRBJ2-1	.
TGCAGCGTTGAAGCGGGGGGCCCTGAAGCTTTCTTT	CSVEAGGPEAFF	TRBV29-1	.	TRBJ1-1	.
TGTGCCAGCAGCCCTCTCTCCGATGCTACGCAGTATTTT	CASSPLSDATQYF	TRBV27	.	TRBJ2-3	.
TGTGCCAGCAGCCAAGGGCCCAGGGCATTTCTTTCACCCCTCCACTTT	CASSQGPRAFLSPLHF	TRBV3-1	.	TRBJ1-6	.